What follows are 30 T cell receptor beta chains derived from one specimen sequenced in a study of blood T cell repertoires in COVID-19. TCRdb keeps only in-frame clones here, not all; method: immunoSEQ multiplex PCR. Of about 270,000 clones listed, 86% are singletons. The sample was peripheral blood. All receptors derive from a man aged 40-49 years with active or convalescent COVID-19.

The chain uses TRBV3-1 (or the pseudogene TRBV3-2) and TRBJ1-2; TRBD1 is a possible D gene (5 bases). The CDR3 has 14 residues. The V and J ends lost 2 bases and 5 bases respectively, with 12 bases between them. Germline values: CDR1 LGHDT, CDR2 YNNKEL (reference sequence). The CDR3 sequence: CASSQLDRNYGYTF. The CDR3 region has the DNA TGTGCCAGCAGCCAACTCGACAGAAATTATGGCTACACCTTC.

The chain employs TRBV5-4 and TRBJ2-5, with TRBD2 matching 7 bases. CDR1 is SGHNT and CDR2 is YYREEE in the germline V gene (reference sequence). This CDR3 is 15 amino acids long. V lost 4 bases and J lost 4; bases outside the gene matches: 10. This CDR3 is CASSPPLAGLETQYF. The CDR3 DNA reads TGTGCCAGCAGCCCCCCTTTAGCGGGCCTAGAGACCCAGTACTTC. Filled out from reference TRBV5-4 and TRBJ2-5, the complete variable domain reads ETGVTQSPTHLIKTRGQQVTLRCSSQSGHNTVSWYQQALGQGPQFIFQYYREEENGRGNFPPRFSGLQFPNYSSELNVNALELDDSALYLCASSPPLAGLETQYFGPGTRLLVL.

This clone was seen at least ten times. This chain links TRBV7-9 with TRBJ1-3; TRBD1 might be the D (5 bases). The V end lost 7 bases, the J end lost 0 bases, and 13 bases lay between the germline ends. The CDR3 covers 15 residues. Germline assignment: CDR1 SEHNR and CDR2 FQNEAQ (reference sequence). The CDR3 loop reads CASTLWGDSGNTIYF. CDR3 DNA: TGTGCCAGCACCTTGTGGGGGGACTCTGGAAACACCATATATTTT.

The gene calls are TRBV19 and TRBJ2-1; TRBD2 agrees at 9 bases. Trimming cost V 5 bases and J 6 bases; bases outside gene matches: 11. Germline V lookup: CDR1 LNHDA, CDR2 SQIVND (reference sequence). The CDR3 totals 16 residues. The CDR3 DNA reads TGTGCCAGTAGTCTACCTCGCGGGAGGGCAAGCAATGAGCAGTTCTTC. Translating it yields CASSLPRGRASNEQFF.

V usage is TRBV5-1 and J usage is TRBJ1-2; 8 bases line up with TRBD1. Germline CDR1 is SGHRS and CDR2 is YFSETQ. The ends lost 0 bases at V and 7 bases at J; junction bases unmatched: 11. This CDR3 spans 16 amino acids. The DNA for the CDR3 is TGCGCCAGCAGCTTGGGGTCGACAGGGGTACCGAGTGGCTACACCTTC. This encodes CASSLGSTGVPSGYTF. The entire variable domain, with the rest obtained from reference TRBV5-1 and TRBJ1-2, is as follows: KAGVTQTPRYLIKTRGQQVTLSCSPISGHRSVSWYQQTPGQGLQFLFEYFSETQRNKGNFPGRFSGRQFSNSRSEMNVSTLELGDSALYLCASSLGSTGVPSGYTFGSGTRLTVV.

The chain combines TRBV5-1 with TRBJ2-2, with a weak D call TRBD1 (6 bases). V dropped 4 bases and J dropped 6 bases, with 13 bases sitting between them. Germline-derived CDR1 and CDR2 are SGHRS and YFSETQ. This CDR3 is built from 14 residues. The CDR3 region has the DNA TGCGCCAGCAGCCCCGTTCCAGGGGCCGGGGAGCTGTTTTTT. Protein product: CASSPVPGAGELFF. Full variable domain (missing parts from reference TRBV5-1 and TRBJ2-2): KAGVTQTPRYLIKTRGQQVTLSCSPISGHRSVSWYQQTPGQGLQFLFEYFSETQRNKGNFPGRFSGRQFSNSRSEMNVSTLELGDSALYLCASSPVPGAGELFFGEGSRLTVL.

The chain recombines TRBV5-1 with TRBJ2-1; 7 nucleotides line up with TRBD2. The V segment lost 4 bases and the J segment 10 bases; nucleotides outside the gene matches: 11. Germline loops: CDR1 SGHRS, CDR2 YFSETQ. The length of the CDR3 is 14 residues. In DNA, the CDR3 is TGCGCCAGCAGCGGGGAGGCGGGAGTCCGAGAGCAGTTCTTC. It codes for CASSGEAGVREQFF.

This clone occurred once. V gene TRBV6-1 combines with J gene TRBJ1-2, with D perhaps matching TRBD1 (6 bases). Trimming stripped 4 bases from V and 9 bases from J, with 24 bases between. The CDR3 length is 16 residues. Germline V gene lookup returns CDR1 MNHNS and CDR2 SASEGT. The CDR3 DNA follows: TGTGCCAGCAGTGGCCGGACAGTCCCCATTTCCCTTAGCTACACCTTC. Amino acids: CASSGRTVPISLSYTF.

The CDR3 spells CASSLIQRGLTPLHF. The CDR3 nucleotides read TGTGCCAGCAGTCTGATACAGCGGGGATTGACACCCCTCCACTTT. The chain recombines TRBV28 with TRBJ1-6; D gene uncertain. CDR1 MDHEN and CDR2 SYDVKM come from the germline V gene. V lost 5 bases, J lost 11 bases, and 19 bases lay in between. The CDR3 spans 15 residues. The entire variable domain, with the rest obtained from reference TRBV28 and TRBJ1-6, is as follows: DVKVTQSSRYLVKRTGEKVFLECVQDMDHENMFWYRQDPGLGLRLIYFSYDVKMKEKGDIPEGYSVSREKKERFSLILESASTNQTSMYLCASSLIQRGLTPLHFGNGTRLTVT.

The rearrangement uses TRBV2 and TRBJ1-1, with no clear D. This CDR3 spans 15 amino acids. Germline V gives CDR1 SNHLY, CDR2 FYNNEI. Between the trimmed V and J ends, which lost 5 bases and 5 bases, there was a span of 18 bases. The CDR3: CASSTRGQVSTEAFF. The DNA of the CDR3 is TGTGCCAGCAGTACCCGAGGGCAGGTGTCGACTGAAGCTTTCTTT.

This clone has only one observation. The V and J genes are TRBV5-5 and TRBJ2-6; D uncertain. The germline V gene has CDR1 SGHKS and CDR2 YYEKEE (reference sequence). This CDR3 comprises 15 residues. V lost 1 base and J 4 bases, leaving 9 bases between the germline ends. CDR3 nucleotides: TGTGCCAGCAGCTTGTTACAGACCGGGGCCAACGTCCTGACTTTC. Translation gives CASSLLQTGANVLTF.

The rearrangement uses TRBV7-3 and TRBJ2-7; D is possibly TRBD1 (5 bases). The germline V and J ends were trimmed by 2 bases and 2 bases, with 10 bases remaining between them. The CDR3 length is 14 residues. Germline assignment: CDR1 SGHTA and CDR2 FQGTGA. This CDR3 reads CASSLGGAPYEQYF. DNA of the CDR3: TGTGCCAGCAGCTTAGGTGGGGCCCCCTACGAGCAGTACTTC.

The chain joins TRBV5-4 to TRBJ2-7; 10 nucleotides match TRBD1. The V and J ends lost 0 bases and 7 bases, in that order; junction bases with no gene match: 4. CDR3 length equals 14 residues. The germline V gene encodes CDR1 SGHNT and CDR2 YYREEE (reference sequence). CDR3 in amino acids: CASSLGQGAREQYF. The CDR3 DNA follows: TGTGCCAGCAGCTTGGGACAGGGGGCACGGGAGCAGTACTTC.

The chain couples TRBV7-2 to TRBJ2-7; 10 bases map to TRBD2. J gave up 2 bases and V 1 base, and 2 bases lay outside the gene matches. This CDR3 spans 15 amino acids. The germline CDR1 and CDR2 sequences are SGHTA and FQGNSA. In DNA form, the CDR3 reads TGTGCCAGCAGCTTAGGAGCGGGAGGGGCCTACGAGCAGTACTTC. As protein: CASSLGAGGAYEQYF.

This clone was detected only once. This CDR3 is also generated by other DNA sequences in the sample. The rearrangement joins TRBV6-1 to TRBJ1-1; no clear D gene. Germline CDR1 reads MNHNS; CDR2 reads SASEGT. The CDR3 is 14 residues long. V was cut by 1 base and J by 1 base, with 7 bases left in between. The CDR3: CASSEGPGNTEAFF. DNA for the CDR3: TGTGCCAGCAGTGAAGGCCCCGGGAACACTGAAGCTTTCTTT.

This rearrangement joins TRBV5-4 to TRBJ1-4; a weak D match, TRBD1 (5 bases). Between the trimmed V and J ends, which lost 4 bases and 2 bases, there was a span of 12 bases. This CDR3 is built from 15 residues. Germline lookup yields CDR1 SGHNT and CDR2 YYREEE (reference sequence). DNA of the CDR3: TGTGCCAGCAGCGCGGGACCAGGGACTAATGAAAAACTGTTTTTT. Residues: CASSAGPGTNEKLFF.

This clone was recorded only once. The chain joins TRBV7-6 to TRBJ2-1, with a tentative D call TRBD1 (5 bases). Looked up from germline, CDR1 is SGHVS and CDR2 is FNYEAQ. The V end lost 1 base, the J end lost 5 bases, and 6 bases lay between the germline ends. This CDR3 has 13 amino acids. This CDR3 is CASSLGTNNEQFF. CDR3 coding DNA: TGTGCCAGCAGCTTAGGGACAAACAATGAGCAGTTCTTC. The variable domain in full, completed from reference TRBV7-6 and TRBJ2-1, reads GAGVSQSPRYKVTKRGQDVALRCDPISGHVSLYWYRQALGQGPEFLTYFNYEAQQDKSGLPNDRFSAERPEGSISTLTIQRTEQRDSAMYRCASSLGTNNEQFFGPGTRLTVL.

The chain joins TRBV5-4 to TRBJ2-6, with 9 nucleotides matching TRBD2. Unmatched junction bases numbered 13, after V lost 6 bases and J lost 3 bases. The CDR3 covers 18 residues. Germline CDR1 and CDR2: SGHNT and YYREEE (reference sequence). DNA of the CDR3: TGTGCCAGCACTCTCCCAGGGCCAGCGGGAGGTGGGGCCAACGTCCTGACTTTC. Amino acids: CASTLPGPAGGGANVLTF.

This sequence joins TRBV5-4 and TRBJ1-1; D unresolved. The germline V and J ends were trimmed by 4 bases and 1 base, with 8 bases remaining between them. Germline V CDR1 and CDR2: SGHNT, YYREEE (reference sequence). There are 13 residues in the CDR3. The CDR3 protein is CASSHSGNTEAFF. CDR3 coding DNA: TGTGCCAGCAGCCACTCGGGGAACACTGAAGCTTTCTTT.

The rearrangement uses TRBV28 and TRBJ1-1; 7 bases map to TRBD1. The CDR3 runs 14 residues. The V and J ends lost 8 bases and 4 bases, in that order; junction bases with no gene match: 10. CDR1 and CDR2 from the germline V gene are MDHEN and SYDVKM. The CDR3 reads CASRPQGKGTEAFF. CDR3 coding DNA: TGTGCCAGCCGGCCACAGGGGAAGGGCACTGAAGCTTTCTTT.

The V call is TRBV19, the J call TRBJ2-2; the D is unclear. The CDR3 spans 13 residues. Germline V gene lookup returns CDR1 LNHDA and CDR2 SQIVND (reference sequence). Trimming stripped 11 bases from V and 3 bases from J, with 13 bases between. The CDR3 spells CASEYRDTGELFF. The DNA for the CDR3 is TGTGCCTCGGAATATCGGGACACCGGGGAGCTGTTTTTT.

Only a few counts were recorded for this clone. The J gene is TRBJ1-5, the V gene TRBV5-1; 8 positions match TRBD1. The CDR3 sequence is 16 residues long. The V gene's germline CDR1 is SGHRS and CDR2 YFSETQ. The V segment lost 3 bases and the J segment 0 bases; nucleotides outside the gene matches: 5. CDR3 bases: TGCGCCAGCAGCTGGGGGACAGGCGATAGCAATCAGCCCCAGCATTTT. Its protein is CASSWGTGDSNQPQHF.

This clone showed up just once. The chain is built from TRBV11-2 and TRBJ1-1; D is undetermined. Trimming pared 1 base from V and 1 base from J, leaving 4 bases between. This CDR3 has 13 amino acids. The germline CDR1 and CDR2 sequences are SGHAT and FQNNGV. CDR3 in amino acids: CASSLVRNTEAFF. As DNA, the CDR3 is TGTGCCAGCAGCTTAGTCAGGAACACTGAAGCTTTCTTT.

DNA for the CDR3: TGTGCCAGCAGTTACACTTCTAGCACTGAAGCTTTCTTT. Amino acid sequence: CASSYTSSTEAFF. The J gene is TRBJ1-1, the V gene TRBV6-5; no clear D. With 2 bases removed from V and 4 bases from J, the gap between germline ends came to 8 bases. In germline, CDR1 is MNHEY, CDR2 SVGAGI. This CDR3 is built from 13 residues.

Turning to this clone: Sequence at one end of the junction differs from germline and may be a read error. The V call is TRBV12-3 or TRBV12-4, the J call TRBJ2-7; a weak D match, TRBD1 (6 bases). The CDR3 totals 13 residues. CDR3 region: CANSRQDTYEQYF. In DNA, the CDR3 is TGTGCCAACAGTCGACAGGACACCTACGAGCAGTACTTC.

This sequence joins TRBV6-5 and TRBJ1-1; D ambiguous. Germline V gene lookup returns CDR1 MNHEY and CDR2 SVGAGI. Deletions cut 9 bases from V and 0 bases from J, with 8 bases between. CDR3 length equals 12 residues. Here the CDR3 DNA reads TGTGCCAGTACGCGGTTGAACACTGAAGCTTTCTTT. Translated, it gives CASTRLNTEAFF.

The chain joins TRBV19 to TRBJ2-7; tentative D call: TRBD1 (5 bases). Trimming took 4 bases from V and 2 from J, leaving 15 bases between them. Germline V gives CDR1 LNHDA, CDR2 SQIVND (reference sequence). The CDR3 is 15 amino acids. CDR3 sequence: CASSSRDSFPYEQYF. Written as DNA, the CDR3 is TGTGCCAGTAGTAGCCGAGACAGTTTTCCCTACGAGCAGTACTTC.

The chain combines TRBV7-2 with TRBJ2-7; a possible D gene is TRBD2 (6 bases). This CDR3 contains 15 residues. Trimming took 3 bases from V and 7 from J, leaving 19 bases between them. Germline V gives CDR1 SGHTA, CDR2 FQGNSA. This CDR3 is CASSLRGEGLREQYF. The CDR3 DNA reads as TGTGCCAGCAGCTTGCGCGGGGAAGGCCTTCGGGAGCAGTACTTC. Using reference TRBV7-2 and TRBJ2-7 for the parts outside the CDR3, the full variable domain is GAGVSQSPSNKVTEKGKDVELRCDPISGHTALYWYRQSLGQGLEFLIYFQGNSAPDKSGLPSDRFSAERTGGSVSTLTIQRTQQEDSAVYLCASSLRGEGLREQYFGPGTRLTVT.

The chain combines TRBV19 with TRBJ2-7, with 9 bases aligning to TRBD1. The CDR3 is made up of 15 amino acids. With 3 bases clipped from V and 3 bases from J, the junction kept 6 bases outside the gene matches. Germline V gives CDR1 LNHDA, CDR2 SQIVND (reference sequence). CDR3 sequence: CASSILTGGLYEQYF. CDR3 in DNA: TGTGCCAGTAGTATCTTGACAGGGGGACTCTACGAGCAGTACTTC.

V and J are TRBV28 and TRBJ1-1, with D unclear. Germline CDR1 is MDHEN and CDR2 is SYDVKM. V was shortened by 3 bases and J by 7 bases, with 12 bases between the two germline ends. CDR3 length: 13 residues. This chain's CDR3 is CASSFLGAGEAFF. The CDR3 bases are TGTGCCAGCAGTTTCTTGGGCGCAGGTGAAGCTTTCTTT.